Below, 5 T cell receptor beta chains from the same sample are listed, as sequenced in a study of Graves' ophthalmopathy and Graves' hyperthyroidism. The authors amplified TCR beta CDR3 regions from RNA transcripts. RT-PCR was first run with HTBI primers, then multiplex PCR in a second round. TCRdb recomputed calls from the multiplex PCR reads with MiXCR, one row per CDR3 protein. The table includes about 740,000 distinct CDR3 sequences, 35% to 50% detected once. Sequencing was done on a sample of peripheral blood. The receptors were gathered from an adult man with Graves' ophthalmopathy.

In its sample, this clonotype was seen a few times. The J gene is TRBJ2-7, the V gene TRBV7-2; D remains ambiguous. Germline CDR1 SGHTA, CDR2 FQGNSA. V was clipped by 1 base and J by 4 bases, with 11 bases between them. The CDR3 runs to 14 residues. The CDR3 protein is CASSLGPNQYEQYF. The CDR3 region has the DNA TGTGCCAGCAGCTTAGGACCAAACCAATACGAGCAGTACTTC.

The chain uses TRBV7-9 and TRBJ2-5; 8 bases are a match to TRBD2. The V gene's germline CDR1 is SEHNR and CDR2 FQNEAQ (reference sequence). This CDR3 is 18 amino acids long. J was trimmed by 3 bases and V by 1 base; bases with no gene match: 13. The DNA of the CDR3 is TGTGCCAGCAGCTTAGACCTCTTCGCGGGGGGCCCAAAAGAGACCCAGTACTTC. Protein product: CASSLDLFAGGPKETQYF.

This clonotype was seen more than once but under ten times. This chain connects TRBV11-1 to TRBJ2-7, with D possibly TRBD2 on 6 matching bases. The V gene's germline CDR1 is SGHAT and CDR2 FQDESV (reference sequence). The length of the CDR3 is 14 residues. The V and J ends lost 9 bases and 3 bases respectively, with 18 bases between them. This CDR3 reads CASSPTGTRYEQYF. Written as DNA, the CDR3 is TGTGCCAGTAGTCCTACCGGGACTCGCTACGAGCAGTACTTC. Full variable domain (outside the CDR3, taken from reference TRBV11-1 and TRBJ2-7): EAEVAQSPRYKITEKSQAVAFWCDPISGHATLYWYRQILGQGPELLVQFQDESVVDDSQLPKDRFSAERLKGVDSTLKIQPAELGDSAMYLCASSPTGTRYEQYFGPGTRLTVT.

For this clonotype: Compared with germline, one end of the junction differs, possibly owing to a read error. J is TRBJ1-6 and V is TRBV14, with 8 bases fitting TRBD1. CDR3 length equals 14 residues. Germline lookup yields CDR1 SGHDN and CDR2 FVKESK. The CDR3 DNA reads TGTGCCAGCAGCCATGGGACAGGAAATTCACCCCCCCACTTT. Protein product: CASSHGTGNSPPHF. Combining the CDR3 with reference TRBV14 and TRBJ1-6 gives the whole variable domain EAGVTQFPSHSVIEKGQTVTLRCDPISGHDNLYWYRRVMGKEIKFLLHFVKESKQDESGMPNNRFLAERTGGTYSTLKVQPAELEDSGVYFCASSHGTGNSPPHFGNGTRLTVT.

J is TRBJ1-2 and V is TRBV7-2; 7 bases map to TRBD1. V was clipped by 5 bases and J by 3 bases; unmatched bases: 12. Germline assignment: CDR1 SGHTA and CDR2 FQGNSA. This CDR3 comprises 16 residues. CDR3 in DNA: TGTGCCAGCAGCCAATCTCAGGGGGAGGGGGACTATGGCTACACCTTC. It specifies CASSQSQGEGDYGYTF.